The next 9 T cell receptor beta chains were all read from a single sample in a study of T cell repertoires in cytomegalovirus infection. TCRdb recomputed calls from the reads with MiXCR, one row per CDR3 protein. The table shows around 440,000 distinct CDR3 sequences, with over 9% occurring only once. Specimen: PBMCs. All receptors come from a human donor in good health (CMV status not recorded). Some clones in this sample may be carry-over from other donors' samples.

The J gene is TRBJ1-1, the V gene TRBV11-2; D not certain. The V and J ends lost 3 bases and 1 base respectively, with 6 bases between them. Germline V gene sequence: CDR1 SGHAT, CDR2 FQNNGV. The CDR3 contains 13 residues. In DNA form, the CDR3 reads TGTGCCAGCAGCTTTAGGGCGAACACTGAAGCTTTCTTT. Residues: CASSFRANTEAFF. Variable domain in full (rest from reference TRBV11-2 and TRBJ1-1): EAGVAQSPRYKIIEKRQSVAFWCNPISGHATLYWYQQILGQGPKLLIQFQNNGVVDDSQLPKDRFSAERLKGVDSTLKIQPAKLEDSAVYLCASSFRANTEAFFGQGTRLTVV.

The V and J genes are TRBV6-5 and TRBJ2-5, with 8 bases that match TRBD1. V lost 6 bases to trimming and J lost 2 bases; unmatched junction nucleotides: 5. Germline CDR1 MNHEY, CDR2 SVGAGI. This CDR3 is built from 14 residues. The CDR3 sequence: CASRMGQVQETQYF. DNA of the CDR3: TGTGCCAGCAGGATGGGACAGGTACAAGAGACCCAGTACTTC.

On this clonotype: A clone one base away is much larger, so this may be a read error. V and J are TRBV6-1 and TRBJ1-5, with 7 bases fitting TRBD1. The V gene end was trimmed by 6 bases and the J gene end by 0 bases; junction bases not matched to a gene: 5. This CDR3 spans 15 amino acids. Germline lookup yields CDR1 MNHNS and CDR2 SASEGT. This chain's CDR3 is CASSPTGHSNQPQHF. The CDR3 nucleotides are TGTGCCAGCAGCCCGACAGGGCATAGCAATCAGCCCCAGCATTTT.

The rearrangement links TRBV30 to TRBJ1-2, with no clear D. The CDR3 has 11 amino acids. V lost 2 bases and J 5 bases, leaving 6 bases between the germline ends. Germline V gene data show CDR1 as GTSNPN and CDR2 as SVGIG (reference sequence). The CDR3 DNA reads as TGTGCCTGGAGTTTTCCTTATGGCTACACCTTC. This sequence encodes CAWSFPYGYTF.

A few counts support this clonotype. The chain joins TRBV11-2 to TRBJ2-1, with 9 bases aligning to TRBD2. The CDR3 has 16 amino acids. V lost 5 bases and J lost 0; bases outside the gene matches: 5. Per the germline V gene, CDR1 is SGHAT and CDR2 is FQNNGV. This CDR3 reads CASSLLAGPSYNEQFF. Here the CDR3 DNA reads TGTGCCAGCAGCCTGCTAGCGGGGCCCTCCTACAATGAGCAGTTCTTC.

This clonotype was recorded many times. The chain joins TRBV15 to TRBJ1-2, with a tentative D call TRBD1 (5 bases). This CDR3 is 13 amino acids long. Trimming removed 6 bases at V and 3 bases at J, with 11 bases between. Germline CDR1 reads LNHNV; CDR2 reads YYDKDF (reference sequence). CDR3 coding DNA: TGTGCCACCAGTCTTGGGGGTGACTATGGCTACACCTTC. Protein product: CATSLGGDYGYTF.

The chain recombines TRBV9 with TRBJ1-2, with 8 positions matching TRBD1. The V gene's germline CDR1 is SGDLS and CDR2 YYNGEE. The CDR3 runs 19 residues. After removal of 3 bases from V and 4 bases from J, the junction contained 20 bases not matched to a gene. As DNA, the CDR3 is TGTGCCAGCAGCGCCGACCGGGACAGGCGCCAGCTAAGGTTCTATGGCTACACCTTC. Protein: CASSADRDRRQLRFYGYTF.

The CDR3 region is CASSQDPPDSENTEAFF. CDR3 nucleotide sequence: TGTGCCAGCAGCCAAGATCCCCCCGATTCGGAGAACACTGAAGCTTTCTTT. The genes are TRBV4-2 and TRBJ1-1, with D uncertain. Germline values: CDR1 LGHNA, CDR2 YNFKEQ. Between the trimmed V and J ends, which lost 0 bases and 1 base, there was a span of 15 bases. CDR3 length equals 17 residues.

A few counts support this clonotype. The chain carries TRBV24-1 and TRBJ2-3; the D gene is possibly TRBD2 (6 bases). The germline V gene encodes CDR1 KGHDR and CDR2 SFDVKD. Trimming took 5 bases from V and 4 from J, leaving 12 bases between them. CDR3 length equals 14 residues. CDR3 region: CATSVGSLSDTQYF. The CDR3 DNA reads TGTGCCACCAGTGTCGGGAGTCTCTCAGATACGCAGTATTTT.